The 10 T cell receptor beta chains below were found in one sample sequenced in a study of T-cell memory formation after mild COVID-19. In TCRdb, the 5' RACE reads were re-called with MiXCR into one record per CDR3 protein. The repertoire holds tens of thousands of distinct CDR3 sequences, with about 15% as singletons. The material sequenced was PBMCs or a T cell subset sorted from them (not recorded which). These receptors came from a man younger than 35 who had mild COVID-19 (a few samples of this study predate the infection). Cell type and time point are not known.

This chain's CDR3 is CASMGGKGYGYTF. CDR3 DNA sequence: TGTGCCAGCATGGGGGGAAAAGGGTATGGCTACACCTTC. This rearrangement joins TRBV12-3 or TRBV12-4 to TRBJ1-2; D may be TRBD1 (5 bases). V lost 7 bases and J lost 5, with 14 bases in between. This CDR3 is 13 amino acids long.

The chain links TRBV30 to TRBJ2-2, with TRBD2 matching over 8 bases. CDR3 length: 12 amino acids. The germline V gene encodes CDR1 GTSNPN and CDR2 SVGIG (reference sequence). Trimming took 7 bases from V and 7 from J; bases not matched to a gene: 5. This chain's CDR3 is CAFLGTSGELFF. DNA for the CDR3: TGTGCCTTCCTGGGGACTAGCGGGGAGCTGTTTTTT. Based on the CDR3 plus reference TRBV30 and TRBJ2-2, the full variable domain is SQTIHQWPATLVQPVGSPLSLECTVEGTSNPNLYWYRQAAGRGLQLLFYSVGIGQISSEVPQNLSASRPQDRQFILSSKKLLLSDSGFYLCAFLGTSGELFFGEGSRLTVL.

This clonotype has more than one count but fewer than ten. CDR3 coding DNA: TGCGCCAGCAGCCCCGACGGGGGGGGATATGAGCAGTTCTTC. It encodes CASSPDGGGYEQFF. This chain connects TRBV4-3 to TRBJ2-1, with 8 bases fitting TRBD2. The CDR3 runs 14 residues. Looked up from germline, CDR1 is LGHNA and CDR2 is YSLEER. The V segment lost 4 bases and the J segment 8 bases; nucleotides outside the gene matches: 7.

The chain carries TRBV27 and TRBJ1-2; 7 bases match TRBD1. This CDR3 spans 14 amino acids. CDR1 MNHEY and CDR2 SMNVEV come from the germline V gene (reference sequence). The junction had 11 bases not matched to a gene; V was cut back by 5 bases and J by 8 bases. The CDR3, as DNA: TGTGCCAGCAGTCCCAGTAAGACAGGGTTCGGCTACACCTTC. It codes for CASSPSKTGFGYTF.

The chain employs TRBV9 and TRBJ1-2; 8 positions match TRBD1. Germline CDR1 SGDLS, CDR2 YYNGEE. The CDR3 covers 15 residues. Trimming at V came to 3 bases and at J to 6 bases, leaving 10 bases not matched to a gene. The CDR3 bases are TGTGCCAGCAGCGGGCGGACAGGGACGGGCGATGGCTACACCTTC. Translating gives CASSGRTGTGDGYTF.

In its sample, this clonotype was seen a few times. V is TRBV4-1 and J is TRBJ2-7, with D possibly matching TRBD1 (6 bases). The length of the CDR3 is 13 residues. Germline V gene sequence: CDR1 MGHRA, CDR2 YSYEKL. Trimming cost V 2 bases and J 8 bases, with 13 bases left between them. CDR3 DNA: TGCGCCAGCAGCCAAACCCCAGGGGATAAGCAGTACGTC. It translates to CASSQTPGDKQYV.

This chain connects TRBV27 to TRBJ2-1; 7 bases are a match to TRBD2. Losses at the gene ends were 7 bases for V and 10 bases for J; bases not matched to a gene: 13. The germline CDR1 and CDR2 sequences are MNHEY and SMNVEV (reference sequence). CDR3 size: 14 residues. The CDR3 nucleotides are TGTGCCAGCAACCCTGGGACTACGGTCAACGAGCAGTTCTTC. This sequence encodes CASNPGTTVNEQFF.

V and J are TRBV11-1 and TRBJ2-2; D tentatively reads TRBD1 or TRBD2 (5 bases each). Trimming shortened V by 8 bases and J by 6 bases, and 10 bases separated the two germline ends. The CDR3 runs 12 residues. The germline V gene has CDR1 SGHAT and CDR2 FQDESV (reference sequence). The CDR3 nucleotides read TGTGCCAGCTGGGACGGGGCCGGGGAGCTGTTTTTT. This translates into CASWDGAGELFF.

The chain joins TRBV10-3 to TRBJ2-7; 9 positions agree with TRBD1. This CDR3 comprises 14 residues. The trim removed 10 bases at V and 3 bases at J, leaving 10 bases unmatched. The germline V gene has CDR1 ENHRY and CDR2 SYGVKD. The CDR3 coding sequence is TGTGCCAGCGAACAGGACAGGGGAATCTACGAGCAGTACTTC. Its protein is CASEQDRGIYEQYF.

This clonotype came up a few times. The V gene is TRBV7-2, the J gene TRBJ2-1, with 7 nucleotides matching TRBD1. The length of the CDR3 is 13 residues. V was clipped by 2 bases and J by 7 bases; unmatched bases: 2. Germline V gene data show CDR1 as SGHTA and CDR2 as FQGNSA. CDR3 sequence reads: CASSLLRGNEQFF. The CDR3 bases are TGTGCCAGCAGCTTACTCAGGGGGAATGAGCAGTTCTTC.